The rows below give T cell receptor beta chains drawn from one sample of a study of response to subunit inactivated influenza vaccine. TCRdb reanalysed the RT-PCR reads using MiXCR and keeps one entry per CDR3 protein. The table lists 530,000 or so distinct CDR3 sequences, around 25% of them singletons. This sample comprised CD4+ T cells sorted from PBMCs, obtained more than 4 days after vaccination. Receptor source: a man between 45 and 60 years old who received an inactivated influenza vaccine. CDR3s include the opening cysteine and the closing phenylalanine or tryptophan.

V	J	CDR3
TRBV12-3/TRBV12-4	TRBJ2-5	CASSPEGPTRETQYF
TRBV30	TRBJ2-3	CAWSRVGRTDTQYF
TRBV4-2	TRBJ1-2	CASSQGTGEDYGYTF
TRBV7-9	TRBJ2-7	CASSLGDGEYEQYF
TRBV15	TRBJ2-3	CATSRRGRITDTQYF
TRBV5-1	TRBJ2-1	CASSLEPGAPGEQFF
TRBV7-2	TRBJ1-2	CASSSQAVRGGYGYTF
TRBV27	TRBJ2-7	CASSFRGSYYEQYF
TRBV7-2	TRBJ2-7	CASSRNRAEGEQYF
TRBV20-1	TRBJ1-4	CSARENRGGGEKLFF
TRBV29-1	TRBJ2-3	CSAAPGQYTQYF
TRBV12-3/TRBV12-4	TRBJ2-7	CASSPLGREEQYF
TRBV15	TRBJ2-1	CATSKLNEQFF
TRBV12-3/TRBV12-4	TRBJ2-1	CASSPSGGAGNEQFF
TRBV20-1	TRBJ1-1	CSARDSYRGAFF
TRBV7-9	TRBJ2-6	CASSFSQGDGANVLTF
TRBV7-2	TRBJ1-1	CASSLAIPNTEAFF
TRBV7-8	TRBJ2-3	CASSSDRGLADTQYF
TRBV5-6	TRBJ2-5	CASSLVGTWGAGRETQYF
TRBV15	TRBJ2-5	CATSRELAGGETQYF
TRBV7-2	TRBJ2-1	CASSSFGKEGEQFF
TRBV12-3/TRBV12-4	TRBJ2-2	CASSLDRVISNTGELFF
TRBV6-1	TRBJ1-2	CASSSGQASYGYTF
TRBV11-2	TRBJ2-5	CASSPQIIAGGETQYF
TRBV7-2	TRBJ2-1	CASSPQGNLHNEQFF
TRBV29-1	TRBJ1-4	CSASTATNEKLFF
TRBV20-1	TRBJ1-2	CSASGTEKSYGYTF
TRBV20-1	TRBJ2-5	CSGWGPGETQYF
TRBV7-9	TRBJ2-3	CASSLDEADTQYF
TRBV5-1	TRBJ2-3	CASNAAGGYTQYF
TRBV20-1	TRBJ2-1	CSARPTVRASYNEQFF
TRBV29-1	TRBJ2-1	CSVERDYNEQFF
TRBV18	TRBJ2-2	CASSPRGGATNTGELFF
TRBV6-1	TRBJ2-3	CASRHGRGGTLTDTQYF
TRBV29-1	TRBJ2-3	CSVDFSRPDTQYF
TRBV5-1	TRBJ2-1	CASSLQGAVNEQFF
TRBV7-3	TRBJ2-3	CASSSRTNTDTQYF
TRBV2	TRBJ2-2	CASSPQRAGAGELFF
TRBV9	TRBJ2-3	CASSPGLIHVDTQYF
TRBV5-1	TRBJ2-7	CASSLITDYEQYF
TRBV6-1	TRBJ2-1	CASRPGTANNEQFF
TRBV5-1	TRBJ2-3	CASSLGSGLDTQYF
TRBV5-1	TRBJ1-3	CASSTDRGGGNTIYF
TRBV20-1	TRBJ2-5	CSARDLAVQETQYF
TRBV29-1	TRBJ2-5	CSVPGQGNWETQYF
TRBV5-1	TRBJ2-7	CASSQSPRGTQYF
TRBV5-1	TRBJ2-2	CASSLAGQVANTGELFF
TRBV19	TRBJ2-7	CASSSRTGGGEQYF
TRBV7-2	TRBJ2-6	CASSLDRASGANVLTF
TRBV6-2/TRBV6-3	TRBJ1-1	CASNSRGGVGTEAFF
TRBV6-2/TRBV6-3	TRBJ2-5	CASSYSPGVGVETQYF
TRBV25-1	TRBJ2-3	CASGGLAGMAATQYF
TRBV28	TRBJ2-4	CASSGGQGSKNIQYF
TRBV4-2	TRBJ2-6	CASSQGQGSSGANVLTF
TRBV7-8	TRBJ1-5	CASSSSDRGNQPQHF
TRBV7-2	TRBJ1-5	CASSLVTGGRQPQHF
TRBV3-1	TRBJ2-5	CASSPPGGQTQYF
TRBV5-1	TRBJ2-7	CASSLVQAGGHEQYF
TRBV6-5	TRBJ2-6	CASSYRQGTGGANVLTF